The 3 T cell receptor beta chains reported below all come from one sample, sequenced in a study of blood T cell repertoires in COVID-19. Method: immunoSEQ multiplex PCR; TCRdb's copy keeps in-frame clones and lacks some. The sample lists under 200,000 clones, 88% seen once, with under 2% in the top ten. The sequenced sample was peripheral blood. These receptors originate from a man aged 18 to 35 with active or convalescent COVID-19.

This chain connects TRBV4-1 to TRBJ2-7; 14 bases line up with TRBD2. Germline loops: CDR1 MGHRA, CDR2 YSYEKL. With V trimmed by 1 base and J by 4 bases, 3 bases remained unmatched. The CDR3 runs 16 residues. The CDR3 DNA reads TGCGCCAGCAGCCAAGTGGGACTAGCGGGGGAGTACGAGCAGTACTTC. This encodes CASSQVGLAGEYEQYF.

The CDR3, as DNA: TGCGCCAGCAGCCAACCCAACGGGCCCCAGCATTTT. This translates into CASSQPNGPQHF. V usage is TRBV4-1 and J usage is TRBJ1-5, with unresolved D. Germline CDR1 and CDR2: MGHRA and YSYEKL. The CDR3 totals 12 residues. With 2 bases removed from V and 9 bases from J, the gap between germline ends came to 8 bases.

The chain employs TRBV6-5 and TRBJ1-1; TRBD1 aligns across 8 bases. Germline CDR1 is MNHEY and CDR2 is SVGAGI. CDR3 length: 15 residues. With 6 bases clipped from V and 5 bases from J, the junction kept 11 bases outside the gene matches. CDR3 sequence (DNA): TGTGCCAGCAGCCCACAGGGGGAATTTCGGACTGAAGCTTTCTTT. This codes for CASSPQGEFRTEAFF.